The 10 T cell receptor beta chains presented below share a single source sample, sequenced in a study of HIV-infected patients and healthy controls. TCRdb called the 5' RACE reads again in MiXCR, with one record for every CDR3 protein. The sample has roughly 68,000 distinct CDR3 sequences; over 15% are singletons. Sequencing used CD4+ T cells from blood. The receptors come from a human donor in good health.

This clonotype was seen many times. Here the CDR3 DNA reads TGTGCCAGCAGCCAACAGGAGGCCCAGCCCCAGCATTTT. Amino acid sequence: CASSQQEAQPQHF. This chain uses TRBV3-1 with TRBJ1-5, with D unclear. Germline V CDR1 and CDR2: LGHDT, YNNKEL (reference sequence). Trimming removed 2 bases from V and 7 bases from J, with 9 bases in between. CDR3 length: 13 amino acids.

CDR3 nucleotide sequence: TGCAGTGCTAGTCGGGAGAACACTGAAGCTTTCTTT. Residues: CSASRENTEAFF. The chain carries TRBV20-1 and TRBJ1-1; D is unresolved. Deletions cut 3 bases from V and 1 base from J, with 6 bases between. This CDR3 is 12 amino acids long. Germline CDR1 is DFQATT and CDR2 is SNEGSKA (reference sequence).

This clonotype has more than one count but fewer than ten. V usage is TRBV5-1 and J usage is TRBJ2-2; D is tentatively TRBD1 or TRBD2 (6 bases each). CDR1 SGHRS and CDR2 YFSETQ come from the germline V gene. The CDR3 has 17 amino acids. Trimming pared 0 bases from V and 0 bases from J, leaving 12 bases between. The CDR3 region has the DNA TGCGCCAGCAGCTTGGTCCCGGGGGCCTCGAACACCGGGGAGCTGTTTTTT. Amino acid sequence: CASSLVPGASNTGELFF. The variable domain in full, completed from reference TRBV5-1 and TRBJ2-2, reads KAGVTQTPRYLIKTRGQQVTLSCSPISGHRSVSWYQQTPGQGLQFLFEYFSETQRNKGNFPGRFSGRQFSNSRSEMNVSTLELGDSALYLCASSLVPGASNTGELFFGEGSRLTVL.

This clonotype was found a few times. Written as DNA, the CDR3 is TGCAGTGCTAGTGGGGGCGGGATGAGAAACTATGGCTACACCTTC. It yields the protein CSASGGGMRNYGYTF. The J gene is TRBJ1-2, the V gene TRBV20-1; D possibly corresponds to TRBD1 (6 bases). Trimming cost V 3 bases and J 2 bases, with 16 bases left between them. The CDR3 consists of 15 residues. Germline values: CDR1 DFQATT, CDR2 SNEGSKA (reference sequence).

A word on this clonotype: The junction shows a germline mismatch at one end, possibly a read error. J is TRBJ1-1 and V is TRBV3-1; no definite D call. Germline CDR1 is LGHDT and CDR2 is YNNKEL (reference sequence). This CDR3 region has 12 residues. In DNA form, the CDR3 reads TGTGTCAGCAGCCAAGTCCCACCTGAAGCTTTCTTT. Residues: CVSSQVPPEAFF.

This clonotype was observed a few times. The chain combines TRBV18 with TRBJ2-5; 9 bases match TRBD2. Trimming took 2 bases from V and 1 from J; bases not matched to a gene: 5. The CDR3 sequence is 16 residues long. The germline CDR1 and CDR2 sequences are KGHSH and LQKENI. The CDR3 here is CASSPRASGAQETQYF. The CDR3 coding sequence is TGTGCCAGCTCACCAAGGGCTAGCGGGGCCCAAGAGACCCAGTACTTC.

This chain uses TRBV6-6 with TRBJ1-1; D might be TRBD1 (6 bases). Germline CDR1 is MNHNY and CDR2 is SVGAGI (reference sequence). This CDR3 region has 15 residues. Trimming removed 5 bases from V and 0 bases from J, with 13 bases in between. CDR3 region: CASSDRTKMNTEAFF. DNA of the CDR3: TGTGCCAGCAGTGACAGGACAAAAATGAACACTGAAGCTTTCTTT.

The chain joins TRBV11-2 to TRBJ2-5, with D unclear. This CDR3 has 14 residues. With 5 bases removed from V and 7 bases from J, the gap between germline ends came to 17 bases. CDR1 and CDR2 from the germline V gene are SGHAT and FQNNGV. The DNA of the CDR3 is TGTGCCAGCAGCCCGAACATTAAAATGGGGACCCAGTACTTC. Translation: CASSPNIKMGTQYF.

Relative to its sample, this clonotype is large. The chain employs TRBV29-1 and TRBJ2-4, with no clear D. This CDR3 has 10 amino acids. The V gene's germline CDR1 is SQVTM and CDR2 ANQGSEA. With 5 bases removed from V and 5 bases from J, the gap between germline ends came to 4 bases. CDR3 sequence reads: CSVLQNIQYF. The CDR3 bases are TGCAGCGTTTTACAAAACATTCAGTACTTC.

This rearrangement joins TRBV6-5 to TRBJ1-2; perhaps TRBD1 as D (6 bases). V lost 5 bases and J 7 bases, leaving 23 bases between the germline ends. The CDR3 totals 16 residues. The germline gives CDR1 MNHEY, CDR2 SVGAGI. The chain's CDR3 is CASSPRGAGGGSGYTF. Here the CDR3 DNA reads TGTGCCAGCAGTCCCCGGGGAGCGGGGGGCGGGTCTGGCTACACCTTC.